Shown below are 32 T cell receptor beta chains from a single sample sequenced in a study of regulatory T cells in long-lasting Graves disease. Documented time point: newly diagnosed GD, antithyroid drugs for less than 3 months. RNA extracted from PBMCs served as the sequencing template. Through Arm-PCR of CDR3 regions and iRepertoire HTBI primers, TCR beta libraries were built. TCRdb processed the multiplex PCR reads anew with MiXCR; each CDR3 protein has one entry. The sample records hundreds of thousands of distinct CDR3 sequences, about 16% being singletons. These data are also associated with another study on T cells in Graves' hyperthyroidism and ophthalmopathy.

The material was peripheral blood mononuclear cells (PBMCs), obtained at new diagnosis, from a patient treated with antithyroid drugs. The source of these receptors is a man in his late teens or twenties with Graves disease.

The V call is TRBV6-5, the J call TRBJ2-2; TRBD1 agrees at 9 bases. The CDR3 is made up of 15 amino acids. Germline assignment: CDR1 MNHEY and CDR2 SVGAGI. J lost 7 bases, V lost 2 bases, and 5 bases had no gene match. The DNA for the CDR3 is TGTGCCAGCAGTTACGTAACAGGGGGCATCGGGGAGCTGTTTTTT. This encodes CASSYVTGGIGELFF.

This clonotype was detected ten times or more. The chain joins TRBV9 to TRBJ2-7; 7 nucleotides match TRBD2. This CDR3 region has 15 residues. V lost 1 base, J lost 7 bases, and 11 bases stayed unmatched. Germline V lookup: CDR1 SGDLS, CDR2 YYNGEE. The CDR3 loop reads CASSVTGTNVGEQYF. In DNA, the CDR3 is TGTGCCAGCAGCGTAACCGGGACTAACGTTGGTGAGCAGTACTTC.

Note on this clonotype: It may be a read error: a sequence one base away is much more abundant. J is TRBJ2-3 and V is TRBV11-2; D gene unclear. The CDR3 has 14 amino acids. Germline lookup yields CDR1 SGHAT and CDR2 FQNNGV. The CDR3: CAISLMQSTDTQYF. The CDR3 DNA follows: TGTGCCATCAGCTTAATGCAGAGCACAGATACGCAGTATTTT.

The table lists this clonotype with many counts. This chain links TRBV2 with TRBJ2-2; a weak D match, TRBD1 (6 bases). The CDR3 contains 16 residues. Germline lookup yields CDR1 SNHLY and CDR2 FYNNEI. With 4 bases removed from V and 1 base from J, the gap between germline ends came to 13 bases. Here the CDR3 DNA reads TGTGCCAGCAGTGTGGACAGCCTAAAGAACACCGGGGAGCTGTTTTTT. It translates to CASSVDSLKNTGELFF.

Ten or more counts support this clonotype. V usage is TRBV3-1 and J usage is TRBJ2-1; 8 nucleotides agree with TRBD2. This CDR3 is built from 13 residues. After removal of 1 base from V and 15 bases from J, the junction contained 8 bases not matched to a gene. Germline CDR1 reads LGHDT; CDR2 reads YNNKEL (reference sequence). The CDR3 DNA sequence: TGTGCCAGCAGCCAAGGAGATGACAGCGGGGGGTTCTTC. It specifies CASSQGDDSGGFF.

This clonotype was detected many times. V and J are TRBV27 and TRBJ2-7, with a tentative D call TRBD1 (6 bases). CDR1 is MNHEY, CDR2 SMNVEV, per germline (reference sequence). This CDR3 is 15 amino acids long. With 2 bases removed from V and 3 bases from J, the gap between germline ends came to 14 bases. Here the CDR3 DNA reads TGTGCCAGCAGTTTAAACTTCCGGGGACACTACGAGCAGTACTTC. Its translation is CASSLNFRGHYEQYF.

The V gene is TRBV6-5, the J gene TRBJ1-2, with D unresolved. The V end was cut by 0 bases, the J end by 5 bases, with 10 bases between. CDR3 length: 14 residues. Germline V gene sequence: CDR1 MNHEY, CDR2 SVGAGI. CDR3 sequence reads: CASSYSWGLYGYTF. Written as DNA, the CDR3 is TGTGCCAGCAGTTACTCGTGGGGTTTATATGGCTACACCTTC.

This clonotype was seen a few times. In DNA form, the CDR3 reads TGTGCCAGCACCTCCCGGATTGCCTACGAGCAGTACTTC. Its protein is CASTSRIAYEQYF. The V and J genes are TRBV6-1 and TRBJ2-7; D uncertain. Germline CDR1 reads MNHNS; CDR2 reads SASEGT. The CDR3 totals 13 residues. Trimming removed 7 bases from V and 2 bases from J, with 12 bases in between.

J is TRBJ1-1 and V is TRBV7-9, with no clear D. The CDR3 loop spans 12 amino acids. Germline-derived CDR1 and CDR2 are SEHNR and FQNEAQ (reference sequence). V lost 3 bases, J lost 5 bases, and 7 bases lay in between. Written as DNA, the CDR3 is TGTGCCAGCAGCTTGAGTACGACTGAAGCTTTCTTT. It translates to CASSLSTTEAFF.

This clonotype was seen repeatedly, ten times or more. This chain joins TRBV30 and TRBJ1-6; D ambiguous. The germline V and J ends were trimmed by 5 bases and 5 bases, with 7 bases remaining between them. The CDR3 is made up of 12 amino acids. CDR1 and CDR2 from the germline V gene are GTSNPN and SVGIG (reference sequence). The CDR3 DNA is TGTGCCTGGGACAAAAATAATTCACCCCTCCACTTT. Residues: CAWDKNNSPLHF.

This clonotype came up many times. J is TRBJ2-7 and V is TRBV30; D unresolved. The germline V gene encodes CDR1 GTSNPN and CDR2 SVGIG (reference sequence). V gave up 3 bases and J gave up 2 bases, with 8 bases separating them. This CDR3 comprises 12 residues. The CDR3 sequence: CAWRYYPYEQYF. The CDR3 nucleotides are TGTGCCTGGAGGTACTATCCCTACGAGCAGTACTTC.

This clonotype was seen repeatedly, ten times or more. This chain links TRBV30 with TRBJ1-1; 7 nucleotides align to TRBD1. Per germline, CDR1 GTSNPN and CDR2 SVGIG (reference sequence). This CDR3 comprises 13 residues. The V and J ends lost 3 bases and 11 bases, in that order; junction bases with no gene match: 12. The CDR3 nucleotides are TGTGCCTGGAGGACAGGGAGAGACGACGCTGCTTTCTTT. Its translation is CAWRTGRDDAAFF.

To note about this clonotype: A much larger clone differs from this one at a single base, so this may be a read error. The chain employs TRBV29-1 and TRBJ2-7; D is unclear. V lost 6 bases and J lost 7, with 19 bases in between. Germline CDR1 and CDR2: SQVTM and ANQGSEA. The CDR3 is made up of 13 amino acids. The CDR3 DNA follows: TGCAGCGTCAAAACAAGCTCCTACAATGAGCAGTACTTC. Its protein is CSVKTSSYNEQYF.

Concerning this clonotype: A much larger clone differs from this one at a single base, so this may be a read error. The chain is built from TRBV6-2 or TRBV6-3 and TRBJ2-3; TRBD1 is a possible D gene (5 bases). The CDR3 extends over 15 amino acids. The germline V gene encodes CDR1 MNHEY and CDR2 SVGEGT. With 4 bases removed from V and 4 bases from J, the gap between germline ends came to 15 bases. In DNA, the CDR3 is TGTGCCAGCAGTTGCGTTAGGGGCGCAGCAGATACGCAGTATTTT. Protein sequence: CASSCVRGAADTQYF.

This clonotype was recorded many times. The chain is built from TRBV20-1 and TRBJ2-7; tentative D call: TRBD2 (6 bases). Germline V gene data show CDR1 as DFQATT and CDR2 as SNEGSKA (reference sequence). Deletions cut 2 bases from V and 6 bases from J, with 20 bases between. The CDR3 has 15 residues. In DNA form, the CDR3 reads TGCAGTGCTAGACCCCATCCAGCGGGCCCACTCGAGCAGTACTTC. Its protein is CSARPHPAGPLEQYF.

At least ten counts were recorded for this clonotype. The CDR3 is CATSDRAGGTDTQYF. CDR3 coding DNA: TGTGCCACCAGTGATAGGGCTGGTGGGACAGATACGCAGTATTTT. The J gene is TRBJ2-3, the V gene TRBV24-1, with D hard to call. Germline assignment: CDR1 KGHDR and CDR2 SFDVKD. The V and J ends lost 3 bases and 3 bases respectively, with 12 bases between them. The CDR3 is 15 residues long.

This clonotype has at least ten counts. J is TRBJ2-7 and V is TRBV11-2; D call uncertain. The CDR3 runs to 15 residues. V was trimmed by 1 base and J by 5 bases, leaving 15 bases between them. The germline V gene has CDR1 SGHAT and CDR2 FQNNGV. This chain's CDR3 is CASSLGPGSDDEQYF. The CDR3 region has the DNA TGTGCCAGCAGCTTAGGACCCGGATCGGACGACGAGCAGTACTTC.

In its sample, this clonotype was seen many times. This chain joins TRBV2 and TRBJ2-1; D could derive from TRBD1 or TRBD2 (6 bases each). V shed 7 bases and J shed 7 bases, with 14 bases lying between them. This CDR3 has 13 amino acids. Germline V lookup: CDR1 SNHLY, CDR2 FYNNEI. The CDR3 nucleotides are TGTGCCAGCACTCAAGGGGGGCGGAATGAGCAGTTCTTC. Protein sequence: CASTQGGRNEQFF.

In nucleotides, the CDR3 is TGTGCCAGCAGCTGGAGGGGGGGACGGGCCGGGGAGCTGTTTTTT. The encoded protein is CASSWRGGRAGELFF. The genes are TRBV11-2 and TRBJ2-2; D is possibly TRBD2 (7 bases). Germline V lookup: CDR1 SGHAT, CDR2 FQNNGV. The CDR3 loop spans 15 amino acids. Trimming removed 4 bases at V and 6 bases at J, with 15 bases between.

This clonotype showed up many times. CDR3 region: CASNRQIQETQYF. CDR3 sequence (DNA): TGTGCCAGCAACCGACAGATCCAAGAGACCCAGTACTTC. This chain links TRBV7-2 with TRBJ2-5; D may be TRBD1 (5 bases). The CDR3 is made up of 13 amino acids. V was pared by 7 bases and J by 1 base, with 10 bases between. From germline, CDR1 is SGHTA and CDR2 FQGNSA. Full variable domain (rest looked up from reference TRBV7-2 and TRBJ2-5): GAGVSQSPSNKVTEKGKDVELRCDPISGHTALYWYRQSLGQGLEFLIYFQGNSAPDKSGLPSDRFSAERTGGSVSTLTIQRTQQEDSAVYLCASNRQIQETQYFGPGTRLLVL.

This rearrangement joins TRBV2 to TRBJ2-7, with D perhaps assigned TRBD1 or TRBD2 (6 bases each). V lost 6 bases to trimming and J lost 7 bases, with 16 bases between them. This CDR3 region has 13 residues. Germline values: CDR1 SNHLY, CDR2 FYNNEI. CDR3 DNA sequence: TGTGCCAGCAGCCAAACAACGGGGGCTGAGCAGTACTTC. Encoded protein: CASSQTTGAEQYF. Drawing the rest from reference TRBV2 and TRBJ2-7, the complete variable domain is EPEVTQTPSHQVTQMGQEVILRCVPISNHLYFYWYRQILGQKVEFLVSFYNNEISEKSEIFDDQFSVERPDGSNFTLKIRSTKLEDSAMYFCASSQTTGAEQYFGPGTRLTVT.

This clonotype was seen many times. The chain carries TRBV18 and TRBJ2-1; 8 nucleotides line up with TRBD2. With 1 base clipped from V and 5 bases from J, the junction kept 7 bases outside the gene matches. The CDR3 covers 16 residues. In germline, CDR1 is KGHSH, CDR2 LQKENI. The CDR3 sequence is CASSPRPGGINNEQFF. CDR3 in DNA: TGTGCCAGCTCACCACGTCCGGGAGGGATTAACAATGAGCAGTTCTTC.

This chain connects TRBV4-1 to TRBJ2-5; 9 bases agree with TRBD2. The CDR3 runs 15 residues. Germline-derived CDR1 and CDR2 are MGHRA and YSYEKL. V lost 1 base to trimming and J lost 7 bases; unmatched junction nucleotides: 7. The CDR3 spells CASSQGLAGIGTQYF. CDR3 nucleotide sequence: TGCGCCAGCAGCCAAGGGCTAGCGGGAATTGGGACCCAGTACTTC.

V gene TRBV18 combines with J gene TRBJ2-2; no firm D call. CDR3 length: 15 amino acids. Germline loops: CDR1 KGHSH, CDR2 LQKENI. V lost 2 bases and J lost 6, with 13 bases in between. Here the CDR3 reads CASSPLVSIAGELFF. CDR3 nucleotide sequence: TGTGCCAGCTCACCATTGGTTAGCATCGCCGGGGAGCTGTTTTTT.

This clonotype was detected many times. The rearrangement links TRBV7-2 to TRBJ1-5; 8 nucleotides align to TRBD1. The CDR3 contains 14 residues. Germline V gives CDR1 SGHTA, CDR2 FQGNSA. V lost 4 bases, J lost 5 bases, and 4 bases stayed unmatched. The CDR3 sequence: CASSSGGADQPQHF. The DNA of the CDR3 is TGTGCCAGCAGCTCAGGGGGCGCGGATCAGCCCCAGCATTTT.

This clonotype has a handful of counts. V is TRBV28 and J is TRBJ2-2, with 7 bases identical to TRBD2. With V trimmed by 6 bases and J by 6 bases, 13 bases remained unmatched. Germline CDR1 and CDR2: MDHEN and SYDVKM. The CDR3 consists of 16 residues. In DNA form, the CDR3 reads TGTGCCAGCAGCCTAACCCGGGAGGCGGGGGCCGGGGAGCTGTTTTTT. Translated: CASSLTREAGAGELFF.

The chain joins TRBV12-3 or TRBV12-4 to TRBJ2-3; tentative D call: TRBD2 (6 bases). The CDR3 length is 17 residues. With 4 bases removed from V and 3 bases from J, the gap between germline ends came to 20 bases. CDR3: CASSSRRDSLETDTQYF. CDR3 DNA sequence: TGTGCCAGCAGTTCCCGCCGGGACTCCCTCGAGACAGATACGCAGTATTTT.

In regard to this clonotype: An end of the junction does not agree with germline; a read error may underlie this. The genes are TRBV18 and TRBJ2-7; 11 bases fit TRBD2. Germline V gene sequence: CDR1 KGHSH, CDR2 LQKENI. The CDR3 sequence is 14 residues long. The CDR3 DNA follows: TGTGCCAGCTCACCGGGGACTAGCGGCTACGGGCAGTACTTC. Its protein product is CASSPGTSGYGQYF.

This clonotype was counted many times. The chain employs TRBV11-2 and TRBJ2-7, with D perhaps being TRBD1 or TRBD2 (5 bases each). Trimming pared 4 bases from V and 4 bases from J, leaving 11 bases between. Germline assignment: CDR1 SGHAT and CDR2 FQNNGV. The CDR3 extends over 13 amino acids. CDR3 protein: CASSSSWGYEQYF. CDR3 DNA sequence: TGTGCCAGCAGCTCCTCTTGGGGGTACGAGCAGTACTTC.

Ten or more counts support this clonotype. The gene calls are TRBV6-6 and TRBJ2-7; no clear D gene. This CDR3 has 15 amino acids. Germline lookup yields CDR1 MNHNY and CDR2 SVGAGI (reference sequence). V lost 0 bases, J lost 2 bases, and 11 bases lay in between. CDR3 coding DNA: TGTGCCAGCAGTTACTCGAGCGCTTATCCCTACGAGCAGTACTTC. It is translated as CASSYSSAYPYEQYF.

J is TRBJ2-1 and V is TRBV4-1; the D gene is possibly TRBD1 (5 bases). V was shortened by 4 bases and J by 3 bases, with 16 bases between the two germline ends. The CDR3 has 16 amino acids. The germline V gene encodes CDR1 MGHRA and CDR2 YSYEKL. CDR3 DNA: TGCGCCAGCAGCCCGGTGGGGCGGAAGTACTACAATGAGCAGTTCTTC. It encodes CASSPVGRKYYNEQFF.

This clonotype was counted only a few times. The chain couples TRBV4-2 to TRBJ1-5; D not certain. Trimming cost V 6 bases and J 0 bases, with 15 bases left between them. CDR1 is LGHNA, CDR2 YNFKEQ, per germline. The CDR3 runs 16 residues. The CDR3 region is CASREDSGFSNQPQHF. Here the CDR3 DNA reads TGTGCCAGCAGGGAAGACTCGGGGTTTAGCAATCAGCCCCAGCATTTT.